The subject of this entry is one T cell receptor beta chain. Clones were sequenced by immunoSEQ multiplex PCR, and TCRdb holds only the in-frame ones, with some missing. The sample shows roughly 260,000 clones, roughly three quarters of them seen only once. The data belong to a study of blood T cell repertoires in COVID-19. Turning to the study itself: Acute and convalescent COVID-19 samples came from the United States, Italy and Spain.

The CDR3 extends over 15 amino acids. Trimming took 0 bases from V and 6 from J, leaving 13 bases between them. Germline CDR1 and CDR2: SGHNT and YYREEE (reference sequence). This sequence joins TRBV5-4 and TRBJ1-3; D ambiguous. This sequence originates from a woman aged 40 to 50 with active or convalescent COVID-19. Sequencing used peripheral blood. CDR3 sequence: CASSLDTGSQNTIYF. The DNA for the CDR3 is TGTGCCAGCAGCTTGGATACGGGGAGCCAAAACACCATATATTTT.